Shown below are 6 T cell receptor beta chains from a single sample sequenced in a study of blood T cells in healthy people across ages. It was with a sample-barcoded 5' primer and a J-beta primer mix that a second PCR of roughly 7 to 12 cycles was run. TCRdb re-called the 5' RACE reads through MiXCR, storing one row per CDR3 protein. The sample yields some 1.5 million distinct CDR3 sequences, 28% seen once. The sequenced sample consisted of blood. The receptors shown here come from a woman in her 30s in good health.

This clonotype has a handful of counts. The chain combines TRBV12-5 with TRBJ2-5, with D possibly TRBD1 on 7 matching bases. CDR3 length equals 16 residues. The V gene's germline CDR1 is LGHNT and CDR2 FRNRAP. V was trimmed by 5 bases and J by 2 bases, leaving 18 bases between them. The CDR3 loop reads CASGRGLIGGQETQYF. CDR3 DNA: TGTGCTAGTGGTAGGGGGCTAATAGGAGGGCAAGAGACCCAGTACTTC.

This clonotype has just a few counts. The chain links TRBV6-2 or TRBV6-3 to TRBJ2-7, with TRBD2 matching 11 bases. J lost 1 base, V lost 6 bases, and 8 bases had no gene match. Per the germline V gene, CDR1 is MNHEY and CDR2 is SVGEGT. The CDR3 totals 16 residues. The CDR3 is CASRYRGTSGSYEQYF. CDR3 DNA sequence: TGTGCCAGCAGATATCGTGGGACTAGCGGATCCTACGAGCAGTACTTC.

Only one count was recorded for this clonotype. The CDR3 DNA is TGTGCCAGCAGCGTAGACAGGGTCGGTCAGCCCCAGCATTTT. It yields the protein CASSVDRVGQPQHF. This chain connects TRBV9 to TRBJ1-5, with D maybe TRBD1 (6 bases). Germline CDR1 reads SGDLS; CDR2 reads YYNGEE. Trimming left V 0 bases short and J 6 bases short, with 10 bases between. The CDR3 sequence is 14 residues long.

This clonotype was seen only a few times. The genes are TRBV7-9 and TRBJ2-3; 7 bases match TRBD1. The CDR3 is 13 amino acids. The junction had 9 bases not matched to a gene; V was cut back by 5 bases and J by 10 bases. CDR1 is SEHNR, CDR2 FQNEAQ, per germline (reference sequence). This CDR3 reads CASSPAGTASQYF. The CDR3 coding sequence is TGTGCCAGCAGCCCAGCCGGGACAGCTTCGCAGTATTTT.

This clonotype was picked up a small number of times. The CDR3 DNA reads TGTGCCAGCAGTTTCGGGACAGAAAATTCACCCCTCCACTTT. As protein: CASSFGTENSPLHF. The chain employs TRBV12-3 or TRBV12-4 and TRBJ1-6, with 7 bases lining up with TRBD1. Trimming took 3 bases from V and 7 from J; bases not matched to a gene: 3. The CDR3 length is 14 residues.

The chain couples TRBV12-3 or TRBV12-4 to TRBJ2-3, with D perhaps matching TRBD2 (5 bases). This CDR3 comprises 14 residues. The V gene lost 11 bases and the J gene lost 1 base, with 16 bases spanning the gap. This CDR3 is CARGRVRGTDTQYF. In nucleotides, the CDR3 is TGTGCCCGAGGGAGAGTTCGAGGCACAGATACGCAGTATTTT.